The clone carrying this T cell receptor (beta chain) was recorded only once. This specimen belongs to a study of a mutant IDH1 vaccine in newly diagnosed glioma. As for the study in general: Treated patients comprised around 60% males and roughly 40% females, mean age approximately 42 years. Every participant had undergone radiotherapy, temozolomide, or both before, and most underwent both.

Germline-derived CDR1 and CDR2 are GTSNPN and SVGIG (reference sequence). This CDR3 region has 14 residues. The ends were cut back, 3 bases at V and 4 bases at J, with 15 bases in the middle. TCRdb's copy holds only in-frame clones and misses some; the assay was immunoSEQ multiplex PCR. This table has about 69,000 clones, 80% to 90% appearing once. Time point specified: baseline, week 1 (first vaccination visit). Treatment in this sample: pre-vaccination baseline after standard-of-care therapy. Astrocytomas found in donors were new, WHO grade 3 or 4, IDH1-mutant and ATRX-lost. This TCR was sampled from a young man with glioma. This chain uses TRBV30 with TRBJ2-5, with a possible D match to TRBD2 (5 bases). The sample was PBMCs, taken from a glioma patient treated with radiotherapy, temozolomide or both. The CDR3 region is CAWSPLAGGETQYF. CDR3 coding DNA: TGTGCCTGGAGCCCTCTTGCGGGCGGAGAGACCCAGTACTTC. The whole variable domain, filled in from reference TRBV30 and TRBJ2-5, reads SQTIHQWPATLVQPVGSPLSLECTVEGTSNPNLYWYRQAAGRGLQLLFYSVGIGQISSEVPQNLSASRPQDRQFILSSKKLLLSDSGFYLCAWSPLAGGETQYFGPGTRLLVL.